The 17 T cell receptor beta chains in this list originate from one sample, sequenced in a study of blood T cells in healthy people across ages. Alongside a J-beta primer mix, a sample-barcoded 5' primer served in a second PCR lasting about 7 to 12 cycles. TCRdb called the 5' RACE reads again in MiXCR, with one record for every CDR3 protein. The profile covers some 760,000 distinct CDR3 sequences, with approximately 25% appearing a single time and more than 7.5% taken by the ten largest. These data were also reused for a study on T cells of mothers and their children.

The sample taken for sequencing was blood. The source of these receptors is a boy aged 5-17 years in good health.

This clonotype was seen a few times. A read error may explain this, as a much larger clone is one base away. The genes are TRBV4-3 and TRBJ2-7, with D perhaps matching TRBD1 (5 bases). Germline V CDR1 and CDR2: LGHNA, YSLEER. This CDR3 region has 15 residues. The CDR3 here is CTSSQDTGFISEQYF. DNA of the CDR3: TGCACCAGCAGTCAAGATACAGGATTTATCTCCGAGCAGTACTTC.

This clonotype was counted ten times or more. This chain links TRBV7-8 with TRBJ2-5, with D possibly TRBD2 on 6 matching bases. Germline V CDR1 and CDR2: SGHVS, FQNEAQ. The CDR3 runs 13 residues. Trimming pared 0 bases from V and 5 bases from J, leaving 7 bases between. The CDR3 reads CASSLASGETQYF. The CDR3 DNA reads TGTGCCAGCAGCTTAGCTAGCGGCGAGACCCAGTACTTC. Full variable domain (remainder filled in from reference TRBV7-8 and TRBJ2-5): GAGVSQSPRYKVAKRGQDVALRCDPISGHVSLFWYQQALGQGPEFLTYFQNEAQLDKSGLPSDRFFAERPEGSVSTLKIQRTQQEDSAVYLCASSLASGETQYFGPGTRLLVL.

This clonotype was found a few times. The V and J genes are TRBV5-1 and TRBJ2-5; D is uncertain. Near its end, the DNA agrees better with TRBJ2-1, so the J call may be wrong. This CDR3 contains 14 residues. Looked up from germline, CDR1 is SGHRS and CDR2 is YFSETQ. The CDR3 coding sequence is TGCGCCAGCAGCTTGGTAGGGTCTCACAATGAGCAGTTCTTC. It yields the protein CASSLVGSHNEQFF.

Only a few counts were recorded for this clonotype. The chain carries TRBV10-3 and TRBJ2-5, with D perhaps matching TRBD2 (5 bases). This CDR3 has 11 residues. With 4 bases removed from V and 5 bases from J, the gap between germline ends came to 5 bases. Germline-derived CDR1 and CDR2 are ENHRY and SYGVKD. CDR3 region: CAISGGETQYF. The CDR3, as DNA: TGTGCCATCAGTGGAGGGGAGACCCAGTACTTC.

The chain uses TRBV10-2 and TRBJ2-7; possible D gene TRBD1, 5 bases. The CDR3 extends over 14 amino acids. V dropped 3 bases and J dropped 3 bases, with 12 bases sitting between them. Germline V gene lookup returns CDR1 WSHSY and CDR2 SAAADI. The CDR3 bases are TGCGCCAGCAGTGAATTTGACAGACTCTACGAGCAGTACTTC. It encodes CASSEFDRLYEQYF.

As DNA, the CDR3 is TGCGCCAGCAGCGTGGGGACCCGGGGGGGGAACACTGAAGCTTTCTTT. Translated: CASSVGTRGGNTEAFF. The V and J genes are TRBV5-1 and TRBJ1-1, with D possibly matching TRBD1 (5 bases). V lost 4 bases and J 1 base, leaving 17 bases between the germline ends. Looked up from germline, CDR1 is SGHRS and CDR2 is YFSETQ. CDR3 length: 16 residues.

This clonotype was seen more than once but under ten times. This chain joins TRBV28 and TRBJ2-5; 7 nucleotides agree with TRBD1. The CDR3 is 15 residues long. V shed 6 bases and J 11 bases; nucleotides not matched to a gene: 18. CDR1 MDHEN and CDR2 SYDVKM come from the germline V gene. The DNA of the CDR3 is TGTGCCAGCAGAGATTCCGGGACAGCCCCCTACGGGCAGTACTTC. This gives the protein CASRDSGTAPYGQYF.

Concerning this clonotype itself: The junction differs from germline at one of its ends, possibly a read error. The genes are TRBV20-1 and TRBJ2-3, with D possibly TRBD2 on 5 matching bases. CDR3 size: 15 residues. Germline CDR1 DFQATT, CDR2 SNEGSKA (reference sequence). The chain's CDR3 is CSAIVSGSSTDMQYF. The CDR3 nucleotides are TGCAGTGCCATAGTCAGCGGTTCTAGCACAGATATGCAGTATTTT.

This chain connects TRBV4-3 to TRBJ1-1; D might be TRBD1 (5 bases). CDR1 is LGHNA and CDR2 is YSLEER in the germline V gene. V was clipped by 8 bases and J by 4 bases, with 14 bases between them. The CDR3 sequence is 13 residues long. The CDR3 nucleotides read TGCGCCAGCGGGGGGACGCTGGGCACTGAAGCTTTCTTT. This codes for CASGGTLGTEAFF.

In the case of this clonotype: The junction does not match germline at one end; this may be a read error. The rearrangement links TRBV5-1 to TRBJ2-3, with D possibly called TRBD1 or TRBD2 (5 bases each). The CDR3 loop spans 16 amino acids. The germline CDR1 and CDR2 sequences are SGHRS and YFSETQ. CDR3 amino acids: CASSFGLGEVTDTQYF. CDR3 in DNA: TGTGCCAGCAGCTTCGGGCTGGGGGAAGTCACAGATACGCAGTATTTT.

This clonotype was detected only a few times. The V and J genes are TRBV29-1 and TRBJ2-5, with D possibly being TRBD1 (5 bases). V was shortened by 7 bases and J by 1 base, with 10 bases between the two germline ends. Per the germline V gene, CDR1 is SQVTM and CDR2 is ANQGSEA. The CDR3 is 12 amino acids. This CDR3 is CSAQGSQETQYF. CDR3 bases: TGCAGCGCCCAGGGCAGCCAAGAGACCCAGTACTTC.

The rearrangement links TRBV5-1 to TRBJ2-2; TRBD1 aligns across 8 bases. Looked up from germline, CDR1 is SGHRS and CDR2 is YFSETQ. V lost 4 bases to trimming and J lost 3 bases; unmatched junction nucleotides: 8. CDR3 length: 16 residues. CDR3 in amino acids: CASSPGQGLDTGELFF. Here the CDR3 DNA reads TGCGCCAGCAGCCCCGGACAGGGTCTAGACACCGGGGAGCTGTTTTTT.

The table lists this clonotype with a few counts. The chain employs TRBV6-1 and TRBJ2-7, with no clear D. CDR3 length: 14 residues. Per germline, CDR1 MNHNS and CDR2 SASEGT. Trimming left V 0 bases short and J 3 bases short, with 9 bases between. The CDR3 DNA is TGTGCCAGCAGTGAAGCGGTCAGCTACTACGAGCAGTACTTC. It is translated as CASSEAVSYYEQYF.

In its sample, this clonotype was seen a few times. V is TRBV5-1 and J is TRBJ2-7; D perhaps matches TRBD2 (7 bases). Per germline, CDR1 SGHRS and CDR2 YFSETQ. V was clipped by 4 bases and J by 4 bases, with 15 bases between them. This CDR3 region has 14 residues. The CDR3 protein is CASSVSGGPYEQYF. The CDR3 nucleotides are TGCGCCAGCAGCGTCTCGGGGGGCCCTTACGAGCAGTACTTC.

A few counts support this clonotype. The chain links TRBV28 to TRBJ2-7; D possibly matches TRBD1 or TRBD2 (6 bases each). V lost 3 bases, J lost 5 bases, and 17 bases lay in between. CDR1 and CDR2 from the germline V gene are MDHEN and SYDVKM. This CDR3 comprises 15 residues. The DNA of the CDR3 is TGTGCCAGCAGTTTCTTCAGTGGAGGGGGTAACGAGCAGTACTTC. It yields the protein CASSFFSGGGNEQYF.

This chain connects TRBV7-9 to TRBJ2-5; TRBD2 aligns across 11 bases. This CDR3 contains 15 residues. V trimming: 5 bases; J trimming: 5 bases; junction bases outside the gene matches: 7. Germline CDR1 and CDR2: SEHNR and FQNEAQ (reference sequence). The CDR3 reads CASSRTSGLKETQYF. Here the CDR3 DNA reads TGTGCCAGCAGCCGGACTAGCGGGTTGAAGGAGACCCAGTACTTC.

The chain combines TRBV28 with TRBJ2-7; 9 bases agree with TRBD2. Germline V CDR1 and CDR2: MDHEN, SYDVKM. The CDR3 is 13 amino acids. V lost 2 bases, J lost 6 bases, and 2 bases stayed unmatched. CDR3 DNA sequence: TGTGCCAGCAGTTTACTAGCGGGACCCGAGCAGTACTTC. Encoded protein: CASSLLAGPEQYF.